The source of this T cell receptor (beta chain) is a study of CD8 T cells in ankylosing spondylitis. This clonotype came up a few times. Its antigen is still unknown. 5'-RACE, quantitative and with molecular barcodes, yielded the TCR beta libraries. TCRdb re-analysed the 5' RACE reads in MiXCR, keeping a single row per CDR3 protein. The table records fewer than 400,000 distinct CDR3 sequences, less than 10% of them present only once. Study-level points and caveats: Researchers reportedly found disease-linked clones significantly enriched in matched ankylosing spondylitis synovial fluid. A TCR beta motif of 7 or 8 highly homologous variants appeared characteristic of ankylosing spondylitis blood. Some of the motif variants had earlier been found in reactive arthritis patients' fluid and blood. Clones linked to disease, bearing a CD8+ phenotype, were relatively rare in peripheral blood.

The germline CDR1 and CDR2 sequences are LGHDT and YNNKEL (reference sequence). This CDR3 comprises 16 residues. The trim removed 1 base at V and 4 bases at J, leaving 10 bases unmatched. The sequenced material came from blood, either unsorted or a sorted T cell fraction (not recorded which). The V call is TRBV3-1, the J call TRBJ2-7, with 7 bases aligning to TRBD1. This TCR derives from a male donor with ankylosing spondylitis. The CDR3: CASSQVSGHRGYEQYF. The CDR3 DNA follows: TGTGCCAGCAGCCAAGTCTCGGGACACAGGGGATACGAGCAGTACTTC.